This T cell receptor (beta chain) was found in a study of CD8+ T cells in alopecia areata. Reverse transcribed after extraction, RNA yielded cDNA as the sequencing template. TCRdb's copy holds only in-frame clones and misses some; the assay was immunoSEQ multiplex PCR. The sample includes roughly 64,000 clones, roughly 40% of them seen just once. Broader study findings: Alopecia totalis/universalis scalp especially showed more expanded CD8+ clones than normal scalp.

The germline V gene encodes CDR1 MNHEY and CDR2 SMNVEV (reference sequence). CDR3 length: 17 amino acids. Trimming took off 2 bases at V and 2 bases at J, with 19 bases between the two ends. In this sample, this clone turned up once. Its target is not known. This sequence joins TRBV27 and TRBJ2-7; a possible D gene is TRBD1 (5 bases). The origin of this receptor is a human donor with alopecia areata. Sequencing was performed on NKG2D-low CD8+ T cells sorted from blood. The CDR3 DNA is TGTGCCAGCAGTTTAGGGTCGAACAGGCGATCAACCTACGAGCAGTACTTC. As protein: CASSLGSNRRSTYEQYF.